Listed here are 28 T cell receptor beta chains from one sample, sequenced in a study of shared clonotypes between healthy human individuals. Only in-frame clones appear in the TCRdb table, and some are missing; sequencing was by immunoSEQ multiplex PCR. The repertoire has under 2,500,000 clones, around 95% of them found once; the top ten carry roughly 0.13%. Sequenced: naive CD4+ T cells sorted from blood. Subset described: CD45RA+ positively selected. These receptors originate from a man aged 18 to 30 in good health.

CDR3 residues: CAWSVFVRVSGNTIYF. CDR3 bases: TGTGCCTGGAGTGTATTTGTAAGAGTCTCTGGAAACACCATATATTTT. This sequence joins TRBV30 and TRBJ1-3; the D is unclear. The V end lost 0 bases, the J end lost 0 bases, and 12 bases lay between the germline ends. There are 16 residues in the CDR3. Germline assignment: CDR1 GTSNPN and CDR2 SVGIG (reference sequence).

Notes on this clone: Other DNA variants within this sample encode the same CDR3. The CDR3, as DNA: TGTGCCAGCAGCCCCCGGGACAGGGGCTCTGGAAACACCATATATTTT. It translates to CASSPRDRGSGNTIYF. This chain joins TRBV7-9 and TRBJ1-3, with TRBD1 identical over 10 bases. The V gene's germline CDR1 is SEHNR and CDR2 FQNEAQ (reference sequence). V gave up 5 bases and J gave up 0 bases; unmatched junction bases: 4. The length of the CDR3 is 16 residues.

The rearrangement joins TRBV5-1 to TRBJ1-5; TRBD1 agrees at 8 bases. The V gene end was trimmed by 0 bases and the J gene end by 4 bases; junction bases not matched to a gene: 6. There are 16 residues in the CDR3. Germline CDR1 and CDR2: SGHRS and YFSETQ. This CDR3 reads CASSLEPGGENQPQHF. CDR3 DNA: TGCGCCAGCAGCTTGGAACCAGGGGGCGAGAATCAGCCCCAGCATTTT. Filled out from reference TRBV5-1 and TRBJ1-5, the complete variable domain reads KAGVTQTPRYLIKTRGQQVTLSCSPISGHRSVSWYQQTPGQGLQFLFEYFSETQRNKGNFPGRFSGRQFSNSRSEMNVSTLELGDSALYLCASSLEPGGENQPQHFGDGTRLSIL.

This chain links TRBV18 with TRBJ2-7, with D perhaps given as TRBD1 or TRBD2 (6 bases each). CDR3 length equals 14 residues. Germline V gene data show CDR1 as KGHSH and CDR2 as LQKENI. The V end lost 3 bases, the J end lost 2 bases, and 11 bases lay between the germline ends. The DNA of the CDR3 is TGTGCCAGCTCACCCGCGGGACATCCCTACGAGCAGTACTTC. Translated, it gives CASSPAGHPYEQYF.

The gene calls are TRBV13 and TRBJ2-1, with 12 bases matching TRBD2. This CDR3 region has 15 residues. Germline V gene data show CDR1 as PRHDT and CDR2 as FYEKMQ (reference sequence). The V gene end was trimmed by 3 bases and the J gene end by 10 bases; junction bases not matched to a gene: 7. CDR3 bases: TGTGCCAGCAGCTTTACGGCTAGCGGGAGGGTGGAGCAGTTCTTC. Translated, it gives CASSFTASGRVEQFF.

The chain has TRBV27 and TRBJ2-7; 7 bases match TRBD2. V trimming: 5 bases; J trimming: 4 bases; junction bases outside the gene matches: 8. Germline lookup yields CDR1 MNHEY and CDR2 SMNVEV (reference sequence). The CDR3 loop spans 14 amino acids. CDR3 residues: CASSAPGLPYEQYF. In DNA form, the CDR3 reads TGTGCCAGCAGTGCGCCGGGACTACCATACGAGCAGTACTTC.

The rearrangement joins TRBV7-2 to TRBJ1-2, with a possible D match to TRBD1 (5 bases). Trimming stripped 2 bases from V and 8 bases from J, with 18 bases between. This CDR3 is 15 amino acids long. Germline-derived CDR1 and CDR2 are SGHTA and FQGNSA. CDR3 protein: CASSLLGQGGGGYTF. The CDR3 bases are TGTGCCAGCAGCTTACTTGGACAAGGTGGAGGGGGCTACACCTTC.

This clone is a singleton in its sample. This specimen includes other DNA sequences encoding the same CDR3. The chain recombines TRBV30 with TRBJ2-3; TRBD1 might be the D (5 bases). With 6 bases removed from V and 3 bases from J, the gap between germline ends came to 19 bases. CDR1 and CDR2 (germline): GTSNPN, SVGIG (reference sequence). The CDR3 is 15 amino acids. The CDR3 spells CACSIGAVYTDTQYF. Here the CDR3 DNA reads TGTGCCTGCTCGATAGGGGCGGTTTATACAGATACGCAGTATTTT.

The J gene is TRBJ1-6, the V gene TRBV7-9; D uncertain. Germline V gene sequence: CDR1 SEHNR, CDR2 FQNEAQ (reference sequence). Trimming left V 5 bases short and J 7 bases short, with 9 bases between. The CDR3 covers 13 residues. The CDR3: CASSRTVNSPLHF. The CDR3 DNA is TGTGCCAGCAGCCGCACCGTCAATTCACCCCTCCACTTT. The full variable domain, its missing parts supplied by reference TRBV7-9 and TRBJ1-6, is DTGVSQNPRHKITKRGQNVTFRCDPISEHNRLYWYRQTLGQGPEFLTYFQNEAQLEKSRLLSDRFSAERPKGSFSTLEIQRTEQGDSAMYLCASSRTVNSPLHFGNGTRLTVT.

This chain connects TRBV5-1 to TRBJ2-2; D is undetermined. The CDR3 consists of 16 residues. Germline V lookup: CDR1 SGHRS, CDR2 YFSETQ. V was cut by 0 bases and J by 1 base, with 10 bases left in between. The CDR3 protein is CASSLETRRNTGELFF. The DNA of the CDR3 is TGCGCCAGCAGCTTGGAAACTCGGAGGAACACCGGGGAGCTGTTTTTT.

This chain connects TRBV7-2 to TRBJ1-2; 10 bases fit TRBD1. The CDR3 contains 15 residues. The germline V gene encodes CDR1 SGHTA and CDR2 FQGNSA. Trimming took 1 base from V and 8 from J; bases not matched to a gene: 7. CDR3 sequence: CASSLVGTGASGYTF. Written as DNA, the CDR3 is TGTGCCAGCAGCTTAGTAGGGACAGGGGCGAGCGGCTACACCTTC. Looking up the rest from reference TRBV7-2 and TRBJ1-2 gives the full variable domain: GAGVSQSPSNKVTEKGKDVELRCDPISGHTALYWYRQSLGQGLEFLIYFQGNSAPDKSGLPSDRFSAERTGGSVSTLTIQRTQQEDSAVYLCASSLVGTGASGYTFGSGTRLTVV.

CDR3 amino acids: CASSLAGGLAENTQYF. The CDR3 region has the DNA TGTGCCAGCAGCTTAGCGGGGGGACTAGCGGAGAATACGCAGTATTTT. This chain links TRBV7-9 with TRBJ2-3, with 11 bases that match TRBD2. The CDR3 runs to 16 residues. Germline V gene sequence: CDR1 SEHNR, CDR2 FQNEAQ (reference sequence). With V trimmed by 0 bases and J by 7 bases, 6 bases remained unmatched. The full variable domain, in which reference TRBV7-9 and TRBJ2-3 provide the parts outside the CDR3, is DTGVSQNPRHKITKRGQNVTFRCDPISEHNRLYWYRQTLGQGPEFLTYFQNEAQLEKSRLLSDRFSAERPKGSFSTLEIQRTEQGDSAMYLCASSLAGGLAENTQYFGPGTRLTVL.

V and J are TRBV11-3 and TRBJ2-5; D unresolved. Looked up from germline, CDR1 is SGHNT and CDR2 is YENEEA. The length of the CDR3 is 11 residues. V was pared by 5 bases and J by 5 bases, with 6 bases between. CDR3 amino acids: CASSPRETQYF. CDR3 DNA sequence: TGTGCCAGCAGCCCCCGGGAGACCCAGTACTTC.

CDR3 nucleotides: TGTGCCAGCAGCTTAGTACTAGCGGTGCCAGAGACCCAGTACTTC. This translates into CASSLVLAVPETQYF. The chain couples TRBV7-8 to TRBJ2-5; TRBD2 aligns across 8 bases. The CDR3 sequence is 15 residues long. Germline-derived CDR1 and CDR2 are SGHVS and FQNEAQ. J was trimmed by 4 bases and V by 1 base; bases with no gene match: 5.

The J gene is TRBJ2-7, the V gene TRBV6-5; 9 bases match TRBD1. J was trimmed by 6 bases and V by 7 bases; bases with no gene match: 10. The CDR3 is made up of 14 amino acids. Germline CDR1 MNHEY, CDR2 SVGAGI. Here the CDR3 DNA reads TGTGCCAGCACCCCGGGACAGGGATGGGGCGAGCAGTACTTC. Its protein product is CASTPGQGWGEQYF.

V gene TRBV5-1 combines with J gene TRBJ2-3; 7 nucleotides line up with TRBD2. The V gene end was trimmed by 0 bases and the J gene end by 4 bases; junction bases not matched to a gene: 5. CDR1 and CDR2 from the germline V gene are SGHRS and YFSETQ. The CDR3 consists of 15 residues. CDR3 protein: CASSLVPSGSDTQYF. In DNA, the CDR3 is TGCGCCAGCAGCTTGGTGCCTAGCGGATCAGATACGCAGTATTTT.

The rearrangement links TRBV6-1 to TRBJ2-6; 9 bases agree with TRBD1. The CDR3 is 14 residues long. V lost 8 bases, J lost 4 bases, and 3 bases stayed unmatched. The germline V gene has CDR1 MNHNS and CDR2 SASEGT. This CDR3 reads CASWDRAGANVLTF. The CDR3 DNA sequence: TGTGCCAGCTGGGACAGGGCCGGGGCCAACGTCCTGACTTTC.

This clone has only one observation. This rearrangement joins TRBV18 to TRBJ1-4; D not resolved. The V gene lost 6 bases and the J gene lost 5 bases, with 10 bases spanning the gap. Germline loops: CDR1 KGHSH, CDR2 LQKENI. CDR3 length: 13 amino acids. The CDR3 DNA sequence: TGTGCCAGCTCCTCGGCGAGCAATGAAAAACTGTTTTTT. Protein product: CASSSASNEKLFF.

The chain couples TRBV10-3 to TRBJ2-7, with D possibly matching TRBD2 (6 bases). Germline CDR1 is ENHRY and CDR2 is SYGVKD. There are 15 residues in the CDR3. Trimming took off 4 bases at V and 3 bases at J, with 16 bases between the two ends. CDR3 DNA: TGTGCCATCAGTGGCACCCAGCCGGGACTCTACGAGCAGTACTTC. Translated: CAISGTQPGLYEQYF.

A single count supports this clone. This chain links TRBV6-5 with TRBJ2-5, with TRBD1 matching 9 bases. Germline V gene sequence: CDR1 MNHEY, CDR2 SVGAGI. The V gene end was trimmed by 2 bases and the J gene end by 5 bases; junction bases not matched to a gene: 9. This CDR3 is built from 16 residues. The DNA of the CDR3 is TGTGCCAGCAGTTACACAGGACAGGGGAGGGGTGAGACCCAGTACTTC. Residues: CASSYTGQGRGETQYF.

The chain employs TRBV7-2 and TRBJ2-5; TRBD1 matches 9 bases. J lost 5 bases, V lost 1 base, and 5 bases had no gene match. The CDR3 contains 15 residues. Looked up from germline, CDR1 is SGHTA and CDR2 is FQGNSA. CDR3 sequence reads: CASSLGYRGRETQYF. In DNA form, the CDR3 reads TGTGCCAGCAGCTTAGGCTACAGGGGGCGGGAGACCCAGTACTTC.

This chain joins TRBV11-2 and TRBJ2-7, with D perhaps TRBD1 (6 bases). The germline V and J ends were trimmed by 0 bases and 3 bases, with 18 bases remaining between them. This CDR3 spans 17 amino acids. Looked up from germline, CDR1 is SGHAT and CDR2 is FQNNGV. The CDR3 bases are TGTGCCAGCAGCTTAGAACAGGGAAGATTACTACACTACGAGCAGTACTTC. Translated: CASSLEQGRLLHYEQYF.

This chain joins TRBV7-9 and TRBJ1-2, with D possibly matching TRBD1 (6 bases). V was clipped by 8 bases and J by 7 bases, with 23 bases between them. CDR1 SEHNR and CDR2 FQNEAQ come from the germline V gene (reference sequence). The CDR3 has 15 residues. CDR3 sequence: CASLKSTGQSFGYTF. The CDR3, as DNA: TGTGCCAGCCTTAAAAGTACGGGACAAAGTTTTGGCTACACCTTC.

V usage is TRBV5-6 and J usage is TRBJ1-4, with 9 bases fitting TRBD1. V trimming: 0 bases; J trimming: 2 bases; junction bases outside the gene matches: 2. From germline, CDR1 is SGHDT and CDR2 YYEEEE. The CDR3 spans 16 residues. DNA for the CDR3: TGTGCCAGCAGCTTGGACAGGGGGCTCACTAATGAAAAACTGTTTTTT. This encodes CASSLDRGLTNEKLFF.

The chain employs TRBV28 and TRBJ1-1; D is undetermined. The V gene lost 7 bases and the J gene lost 0 bases, with 3 bases spanning the gap. The CDR3 totals 11 residues. The V gene's germline CDR1 is MDHEN and CDR2 SYDVKM. The CDR3 spells CASKLNTEAFF. CDR3 bases: TGTGCCAGCAAGCTGAACACTGAAGCTTTCTTT.

This chain links TRBV28 with TRBJ1-6, with TRBD1 matching 9 bases. J gave up 0 bases and V 5 bases, and 14 bases lay outside the gene matches. The CDR3 runs to 20 residues. The germline gives CDR1 MDHEN, CDR2 SYDVKM. In DNA form, the CDR3 reads TGTGCCAGCAGTCCTGGGACAGGGATTTTCCTCAGCTCCTATAATTCACCCCTCCACTTT. Its translation is CASSPGTGIFLSSYNSPLHF. The whole variable domain, remainder taken from reference TRBV28 and TRBJ1-6, is DVKVTQSSRYLVKRTGEKVFLECVQDMDHENMFWYRQDPGLGLRLIYFSYDVKMKEKGDIPEGYSVSREKKERFSLILESASTNQTSMYLCASSPGTGIFLSSYNSPLHFGNGTRLTVT.

The chain joins TRBV7-2 to TRBJ2-7; 10 nucleotides align to TRBD2. CDR1 and CDR2 (germline): SGHTA, FQGNSA. J lost 6 bases, V lost 4 bases, and 9 bases had no gene match. The CDR3 runs 15 residues. The CDR3 reads CASSWGLAGAVEQYF. In DNA form, the CDR3 reads TGTGCCAGCAGCTGGGGCCTAGCGGGAGCGGTCGAGCAGTACTTC.

The rearrangement links TRBV5-4 to TRBJ2-7, with D hard to call. Trimming took 0 bases from V and 6 from J, leaving 10 bases between them. This CDR3 is built from 13 residues. The germline V gene encodes CDR1 SGHNT and CDR2 YYREEE (reference sequence). CDR3 DNA sequence: TGTGCCAGCAGCTTGGGGGGAAGATTCGAGCAGTACTTC. It specifies CASSLGGRFEQYF.